A selection of T cell receptor beta chains follows, all from one sample in a study of T cells in Graves' hyperthyroidism and ophthalmopathy. TCRdb fed the multiplex PCR reads into MiXCR, producing one record per CDR3 protein. The table includes hundreds of thousands of distinct CDR3 sequences, roughly 24% detected once. Input material: blood. These receptors all come from a woman aged 25 to 39 with Graves' ophthalmopathy. CDR3s include the opening cysteine and the closing phenylalanine or tryptophan. Each record gives: V gene, D gene, clone size, J gene, CDR3 protein, CDR3 DNA. The D gene is left open where the match is weak. Size tells how often a clone was seen (once, few, many) or the class of an expanded clone, and some rows leave it out.

V gene: TRBV5-1; D gene: -; clone size: many; J gene: TRBJ2-5; CDR3 protein: CASSLNGFVETQYF; CDR3 DNA: TGCGCCAGCAGCTTGAATGGCTTTGTAGAGACCCAGTACTTC
V gene: TRBV3-1; D gene: -; clone size: -; J gene: TRBJ1-1; CDR3 protein: CASSGGTGRYTEACF; CDR3 DNA: TGTGCCAGCAGTGGAGGGACCGGGCGTTACACTGAAGCTTGCTTT
V gene: TRBV28; D gene: TRBD1; clone size: many; J gene: TRBJ1-1; CDR3 protein: CASSWTGMNTEAFF; CDR3 DNA: TGTGCCAGCAGTTGGACAGGGATGAACACTGAAGCTTTCTTT
V gene: TRBV4-1; D gene: -; clone size: many; J gene: TRBJ1-1; CDR3 protein: CASSQGVVGLSNTEAFF; CDR3 DNA: TGCGCCAGCAGCCAAGGGGTTGTTGGATTATCGAACACTGAAGCTTTCTTT
V gene: TRBV6-5; D gene: -; clone size: -; J gene: TRBJ1-1; CDR3 protein: CASSWTGDTTEAFF; CDR3 DNA: TGTGCCAGCAGTTGGACGGGGGATACCACTGAAGCTTTCTTT
V gene: TRBV10-3; D gene: -; clone size: -; J gene: TRBJ1-2; CDR3 protein: CAISGSIVPNYGYTF; CDR3 DNA: TGTGCCATCAGTGGGTCAATCGTCCCCAACTATGGCTACACCTTC
V gene: TRBV19; D gene: -; clone size: once; J gene: TRBJ1-1; CDR3 protein: CASSITDRMNTEAFF; CDR3 DNA: TGTGCCAGTAGTATTACTGACAGGATGAACACTGAAGCTTTCTTT
V gene: TRBV12-3/TRBV12-4; D gene: -; clone size: few; J gene: TRBJ1-1; CDR3 protein: CASSLAGGKTEAFF; CDR3 DNA: TGTGCCAGCAGTTTAGCTGGGGGGAAGACTGAAGCTTTCTTT
V gene: TRBV11-2; D gene: TRBD1; clone size: many; J gene: TRBJ1-3; CDR3 protein: CASSAQDRVSGNTIYF; CDR3 DNA: TGTGCCAGCAGCGCCCAGGACAGGGTGTCTGGAAACACCATATATTTT
V gene: TRBV20-1; D gene: -; clone size: many; J gene: TRBJ1-2; CDR3 protein: CSASHESFRGHLNYGYTF; CDR3 DNA: TGCAGTGCTAGCCACGAAAGCTTCAGGGGCCACCTTAACTATGGCTACACCTTC
V gene: TRBV20-1; D gene: TRBD1; clone size: many; J gene: TRBJ2-7; CDR3 protein: CSARDPGQARGEQYF; CDR3 DNA: TGCAGTGCTAGAGATCCGGGACAGGCTCGTGGAGAGCAGTACTTC
V gene: TRBV2; D gene: -; clone size: many; J gene: TRBJ2-5; CDR3 protein: CASSVGSRGGYQETQYF; CDR3 DNA: TGTGCCAGCAGTGTAGGGAGTAGAGGGGGGTACCAAGAGACCCAGTACTTC
V gene: TRBV14; D gene: -; clone size: many; J gene: TRBJ2-6; CDR3 protein: CASSPWEAGANVLTF; CDR3 DNA: TGTGCCAGCAGCCCTTGGGAAGCCGGGGCCAACGTCCTGACTTTC
V gene: TRBV20-1; D gene: -; clone size: many; J gene: TRBJ1-2; CDR3 protein: CSATQNYGYTF; CDR3 DNA: TGCAGTGCGACACAAAACTATGGCTACACCTTC
V gene: TRBV12-3/TRBV12-4; D gene: -; clone size: -; J gene: TRBJ2-5; CDR3 protein: CASSSTALRETQYF; CDR3 DNA: TGTGCCAGCAGTTCCACAGCTCTACGAGAGACCCAGTACTTC
V gene: TRBV12-3/TRBV12-4; D gene: TRBD1; clone size: many; J gene: TRBJ1-1; CDR3 protein: CASSLTGRGSEAFF; CDR3 DNA: TGTGCCAGCAGTTTGACAGGGAGAGGGTCTGAAGCTTTCTTT
V gene: TRBV28; D gene: TRBD1; clone size: -; J gene: TRBJ2-5; CDR3 protein: CASDRGLETQYF; CDR3 DNA: TGTGCCAGCGACAGGGGGCTGGAGACCCAGTACTTC
V gene: TRBV7-9; D gene: TRBD2; clone size: -; J gene: TRBJ2-7; CDR3 protein: CGSSLRGRDEQYF; CDR3 DNA: TGTGGCAGCAGCCTCCGGGGGAGGGACGAGCAGTACTTC
V gene: TRBV5-6; D gene: TRBD1; clone size: few; J gene: TRBJ1-2; CDR3 protein: CASSLGTGGFWGFGYTF; CDR3 DNA: TGTGCCAGCAGCCTCGGGACAGGGGGCTTTTGGGGCTTTGGCTACACCTTC
V gene: TRBV29-1; D gene: TRBD1; clone size: few; J gene: TRBJ1-1; CDR3 protein: CSVAGQGRVNTEAFF; CDR3 DNA: TGCAGCGTCGCAGGACAGGGTCGGGTGAACACTGAAGCTTTCTTT
V gene: TRBV27; D gene: -; clone size: many; J gene: TRBJ2-5; CDR3 protein: CASRFRGGETQYF; CDR3 DNA: TGTGCCAGCAGATTCAGAGGGGGGGAGACCCAGTACTTC
V gene: TRBV27; D gene: -; clone size: -; J gene: TRBJ1-1; CDR3 protein: CASSPGGHGSEAFF; CDR3 DNA: TGTGCCAGCAGTCCCGGGGGGCATGGTTCTGAAGCTTTCTTT
V gene: TRBV7-2; D gene: -; clone size: many; J gene: TRBJ1-2; CDR3 protein: CASSLKTGPSYTF; CDR3 DNA: TGTGCCAGCAGCTTAAAGACAGGCCCCAGCTACACCTTC
V gene: TRBV5-6; D gene: TRBD1; clone size: -; J gene: TRBJ1-1; CDR3 protein: CASRNRGQELKAFF; CDR3 DNA: TGTGCCAGCCGAAATCGAGGACAGGAATTGAAAGCTTTCTTT
V gene: TRBV24-1; D gene: -; clone size: many; J gene: TRBJ1-2; CDR3 protein: CATSDAEYDYGYTF; CDR3 DNA: TGTGCCACCAGTGATGCGGAGTACGACTATGGCTACACCTTC
V gene: TRBV12-3/TRBV12-4; D gene: -; clone size: many; J gene: TRBJ2-5; CDR3 protein: CASSTLGETQYF; CDR3 DNA: TGTGCCAGCAGTACCTTGGGGGAGACCCAGTACTTC
V gene: TRBV4-1; D gene: TRBD1; clone size: many; J gene: TRBJ2-7; CDR3 protein: CASSQVLQGAYEQYF; CDR3 DNA: TGCGCCAGCAGCCAAGTTCTGCAGGGGGCCTACGAGCAGTACTTC
V gene: TRBV12-3/TRBV12-4; D gene: -; clone size: many; J gene: TRBJ2-7; CDR3 protein: CASSFAQGVEQYF; CDR3 DNA: TGTGCCAGCAGTTTTGCCCAGGGCGTCGAGCAGTACTTC
V gene: TRBV30; D gene: -; clone size: -; J gene: TRBJ1-1; CDR3 protein: CAWRVTGSGTEAFF; CDR3 DNA: TGTGCCTGGAGGGTAACAGGGTCGGGCACTGAAGCTTTCTTT
V gene: TRBV30; D gene: -; clone size: -; J gene: TRBJ1-2; CDR3 protein: CAWSRDGNGYTF; CDR3 DNA: TGTGCCTGGAGTAGGGACGGAAATGGCTACACCTTC
V gene: TRBV6-1; D gene: -; clone size: many; J gene: TRBJ1-1; CDR3 protein: CASSGSPGKTEAFF; CDR3 DNA: TGTGCCAGCAGTGGGTCCCCTGGGAAGACTGAAGCTTTCTTT
V gene: TRBV7-8; D gene: TRBD1; clone size: many; J gene: TRBJ1-1; CDR3 protein: CATGQEDTEAFF; CDR3 DNA: TGTGCCACCGGACAGGAGGACACTGAAGCTTTCTTT
V gene: TRBV11-2; D gene: -; clone size: many; J gene: TRBJ1-2; CDR3 protein: CASSLGSYDGYTF; CDR3 DNA: TGTGCCAGCAGCTTAGGCTCCTACGATGGCTACACCTTC
V gene: TRBV6-7; D gene: -; clone size: many; J gene: TRBJ2-3; CDR3 protein: CASRLRFRAKSTQYF; CDR3 DNA: TGTGCCAGCAGACTGCGGTTCCGGGCGAAGAGTACGCAGTATTTT
V gene: TRBV20-1; D gene: -; clone size: -; J gene: TRBJ2-7; CDR3 protein: CSARDLSGVLSYEQYF; CDR3 DNA: TGCAGTGCTAGAGATCTCTCGGGGGTCCTATCCTACGAGCAGTACTTC
V gene: TRBV2; D gene: -; clone size: once; J gene: TRBJ1-5; CDR3 protein: CASRTVYSNQPQHF; CDR3 DNA: TGTGCCAGCAGGACAGTGTATAGCAATCAGCCCCAGCATTTT
V gene: TRBV5-1; D gene: -; clone size: -; J gene: TRBJ1-3; CDR3 protein: CASSYASGNTIYF; CDR3 DNA: TGCGCCAGCAGCTATGCCTCTGGAAACACCATATATTTT
V gene: TRBV27; D gene: TRBD1; clone size: many; J gene: TRBJ1-2; CDR3 protein: CASSTRQGRNYGYTF; CDR3 DNA: TGTGCCAGCAGTACCCGACAGGGGAGGAATTATGGCTACACCTTC
V gene: TRBV7-3; D gene: -; clone size: many; J gene: TRBJ2-2; CDR3 protein: CASSPLGTSPGELFF; CDR3 DNA: TGTGCCAGCAGCCCCCTGGGGACTTCACCCGGGGAGCTGTTTTTT
V gene: TRBV2; D gene: -; clone size: -; J gene: TRBJ2-5; CDR3 protein: CASSAGQFEETQYF; CDR3 DNA: TGTGCCAGCAGCGCGGGACAGTTCGAAGAGACCCAGTACTTC
V gene: TRBV5-1; D gene: -; clone size: once; J gene: TRBJ1-1; CDR3 protein: CASSLLGTLNTDAFF; CDR3 DNA: TGCGCCAGCAGCTTGTTAGGCACGCTGAACACTGATGCTTTCTTT
V gene: TRBV5-1; D gene: TRBD1; clone size: many; J gene: TRBJ2-5; CDR3 protein: CASSSTGGQETQYF; CDR3 DNA: TGCGCCAGCAGCTCGACAGGGGGCCAAGAGACCCAGTACTTC
V gene: TRBV5-1; D gene: -; clone size: many; J gene: TRBJ1-2; CDR3 protein: CASSLDHTGYGYTF; CDR3 DNA: TGCGCCAGCAGCTTGGACCATACAGGCTATGGCTACACCTTC
V gene: TRBV5-5; D gene: TRBD2; clone size: -; J gene: TRBJ2-7; CDR3 protein: CASSLVTSGSGYEQYF; CDR3 DNA: TGTGCCAGCAGCTTGGTAACTAGCGGGAGCGGTTACGAGCAGTACTTC
V gene: TRBV29-1; D gene: TRBD1; clone size: many; J gene: TRBJ1-2; CDR3 protein: CSVEDLKGQGTYGYTF; CDR3 DNA: TGCAGCGTTGAAGATCTAAAAGGACAGGGGACCTATGGCTACACCTTC
V gene: TRBV7-3; D gene: TRBD2; clone size: many; J gene: TRBJ2-5; CDR3 protein: CASSLMGLGGTQYF; CDR3 DNA: TGTGCCAGCAGCTTAATGGGACTAGGGGGGACCCAGTACTTC
V gene: TRBV7-2; D gene: -; clone size: many; J gene: TRBJ2-7; CDR3 protein: CASSPPSRVNEQYF; CDR3 DNA: TGTGCCAGCAGCCCTCCTAGTAGGGTCAACGAGCAGTACTTC
V gene: TRBV28; D gene: TRBD2; clone size: many; J gene: TRBJ2-2; CDR3 protein: CASSLVGLAETNTGELFF; CDR3 DNA: TGTGCCAGCAGTTTAGTTGGGCTAGCGGAGACGAACACCGGGGAGCTGTTTTTT
V gene: TRBV11-2; D gene: -; clone size: -; J gene: TRBJ1-5; CDR3 protein: CASSLDHDNQPQHF; CDR3 DNA: TGTGCCAGCAGCTTAGATCACGACAATCAGCCCCAGCATTTT
V gene: TRBV6-1; D gene: -; clone size: many; J gene: TRBJ1-5; CDR3 protein: CASSQTWDQPQHF; CDR3 DNA: TGTGCCAGCAGTCAGACATGGGATCAGCCCCAGCATTTT
V gene: TRBV4-2; D gene: TRBD1; clone size: many; J gene: TRBJ2-2; CDR3 protein: CASRVRTGAWETGELFF; CDR3 DNA: TGTGCCAGCAGGGTCCGGACAGGGGCTTGGGAAACCGGGGAGCTGTTTTTT